Listed below are T cell receptor beta chains from one sample, sequenced in a study of blood T cell repertoires in COVID-19. The table came from immunoSEQ multiplex PCR; TCRdb's copy has only in-frame clones and leaves some out. The table lists approximately 150,000 clones, under 95% of them singletons. The sequenced sample was peripheral blood. Receptor source: a man aged 18 to 29 with COVID-19, enrolled during active disease. CDR3s include the opening cysteine and the closing phenylalanine or tryptophan. A D gene is named only where the DNA matches it firmly. Not all rows give a size; the values are once, few, many and, for expanded clones, a class.

D gene,V gene,J gene,clone size,CDR3 DNA,CDR3 protein
NA,TRBV7-3,TRBJ1-3,NA,TGTGCCAGCAGCCTTGACCCTGGGGCCACTGGAAACACCATATATTTT,CASSLDPGATGNTIYF
NA,TRBV21-1,TRBJ2-1,NA,TGTGCCAGCAGCAATAGGGGTACCGCCTTTTACAATGAGCAGTTCTTC,CASSNRGTAFYNEQFF
TRBD2,TRBV7-9,TRBJ2-3,NA,TGTGCCAGCAGCCTACTAGCGCGCACAGATACGCAGTATTTT,CASSLLARTDTQYF
TRBD1,TRBV18,TRBJ2-7,NA,TGTGCCAGCTCACCCAAGACAGGGGCCTACGAGCAGTACTTC,CASSPKTGAYEQYF
TRBD1,TRBV11-3,TRBJ2-2,few,TGTGCCAGCAGCAAACAAGACAGGGTTTTGGAGAACACCGGGGAGCTGTTTTTT,CASSKQDRVLENTGELFF
NA,TRBV29-1,TRBJ2-2,NA,TGCAGCGTTGATGGCGGCGGTGGATCAAACGGGGAGCTGTTTTTT,CSVDGGGGSNGELFF
NA,TRBV5-1,TRBJ2-7,NA,TGCGCCAGCAGCTTGTTTAAGGGGAACGAGCAGTACTTC,CASSLFKGNEQYF
NA,TRBV9,TRBJ1-2,few,TGTGCCAGCAGCGCAACGGACAGCGGCTATGGCTACACCTTC,CASSATDSGYGYTF
NA,TRBV11-2,TRBJ2-7,NA,TGTGCCAGCAGCTTACCTAGCTACGAGCAGTACTTC,CASSLPSYEQYF
TRBD1,TRBV5-1,TRBJ1-1,NA,TGCGCCAGCATTGAGGGGGACAGGGGGTGGACCGCGAACACTGAAGCTTTCTTT,CASIEGDRGWTANTEAFF
NA,TRBV11-2,TRBJ1-5,few,TGTGCCAGCAGCGCAGGGAACCAGCCCCAGCATTTT,CASSAGNQPQHF